The clone carrying this TCR beta chain was observed once. Its antigen is still unknown. This record belongs to a study of T cell responses to AZD1222 COVID-19 vaccine. Broader study findings: Clonal diversity may have been underestimated, and the donors were mostly white British, with more females than males.

It was second doses at about 4 or about 12 weeks that were pooled. Deletions cut 4 bases from V and 4 bases from J, with 7 bases between. The CDR3 has 11 residues. Looked up from germline, CDR1 is GTSNPN and CDR2 is SVGIG (reference sequence). The assay was immunoSEQ multiplex PCR, and TCRdb's table has in-frame clones only and misses some. The sample lists 120,000 or so clones; about 88% were seen once. Sequencing was performed on peripheral blood, taken 28 days after the second AZD1222 dose. This clonotype was sampled from an adult who received the AZD1222 COVID-19 vaccine. This chain connects TRBV30 to TRBJ1-2; D gene unclear. CDR3 sequence: CAWMAVYGYTF. The CDR3 nucleotides are TGTGCCTGGATGGCAGTCTATGGCTACACCTTC.